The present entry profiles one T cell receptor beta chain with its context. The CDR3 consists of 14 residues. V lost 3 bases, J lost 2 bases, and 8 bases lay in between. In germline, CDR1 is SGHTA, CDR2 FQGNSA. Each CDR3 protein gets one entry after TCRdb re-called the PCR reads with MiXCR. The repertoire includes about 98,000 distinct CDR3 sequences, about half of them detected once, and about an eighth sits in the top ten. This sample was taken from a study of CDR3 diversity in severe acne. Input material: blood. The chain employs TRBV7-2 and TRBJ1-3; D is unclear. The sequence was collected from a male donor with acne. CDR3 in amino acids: CASSFVGAGNTIYF. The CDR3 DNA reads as TGTGCCAGCAGCTTTGTCGGGGCTGGAAACACCATATATTTT.